The 3 T cell receptor beta chains in this list originate from one sample, sequenced in a study of T cell responses to AZD1222 COVID-19 vaccine (dated by TCRdb to the early 2020s). Library method: the immunoSEQ multiplex PCR assay. TCRdb took over this immuneACCESS table, retaining in-frame rearrangements with V and J assigned. Such tables are incomplete; in checked studies, under half of the missing clones stem from an unresolved V gene, and the remainder is unexplained. The sample includes 95,000 to 150,000 clones, with 70% to 90% observed a single time. In total, the top ten clones hold around 8% of the sample. Sample time point, as interpreted from the label and publication: baseline before first vaccination. The specimen comprised peripheral blood, sampled on day 0 of AZD1222 vaccination. The receptors here all came from an adult in good health.

This chain links TRBV5-1 with TRBJ1-1; D not certain. The germline gives CDR1 SGHRS, CDR2 YFSETQ. This CDR3 region has 13 residues. V was trimmed by 0 bases and J by 2 bases, leaving 5 bases between them. In nucleotides, the CDR3 is TGCGCCAGCAGCTTGGCTAAAAACACTGAAGCTTTCTTT. Amino acid sequence: CASSLAKNTEAFF.

This clone has only one observation. The chain combines TRBV3-1 (or the pseudogene TRBV3-2) with TRBJ1-2; 7 nucleotides agree with TRBD1. The J segment lost 7 bases and the V segment lost 3 bases, leaving 5 bases of the junction unmatched. The CDR3 spans 13 residues. From germline, CDR1 is LGHDT and CDR2 YNNKEL (reference sequence). CDR3 amino acids: CASSQARQGGYTF. DNA of the CDR3: TGTGCCAGCAGCCAGGCTCGACAGGGTGGCTACACCTTC.

The chain employs TRBV11-3 and TRBJ2-7, with D possibly TRBD2 on 6 matching bases. This CDR3 region has 14 residues. Germline values: CDR1 SGHNT, CDR2 YENEEA. Trimming took off 5 bases at V and 5 bases at J, with 16 bases between the two ends. The CDR3 bases are TGTGCCAGCAGCGCGGATACTAGCCAGGACGAGCAGTACTTC. Protein sequence: CASSADTSQDEQYF.